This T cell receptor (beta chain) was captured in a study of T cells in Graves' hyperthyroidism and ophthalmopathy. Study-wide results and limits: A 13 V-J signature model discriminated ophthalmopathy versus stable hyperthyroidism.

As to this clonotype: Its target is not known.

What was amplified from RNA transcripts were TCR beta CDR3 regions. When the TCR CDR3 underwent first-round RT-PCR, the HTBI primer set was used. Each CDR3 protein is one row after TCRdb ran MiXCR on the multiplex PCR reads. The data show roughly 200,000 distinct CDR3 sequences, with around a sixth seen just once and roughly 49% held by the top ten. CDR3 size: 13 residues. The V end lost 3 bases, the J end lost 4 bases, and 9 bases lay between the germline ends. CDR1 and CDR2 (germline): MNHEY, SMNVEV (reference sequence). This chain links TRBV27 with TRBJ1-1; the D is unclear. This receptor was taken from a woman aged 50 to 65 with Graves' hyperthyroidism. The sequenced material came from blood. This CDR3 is CASSFGSPTEAFF. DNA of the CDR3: TGTGCCAGCAGTTTTGGCAGTCCCACTGAAGCTTTCTTT.